The clone carrying this T cell receptor (beta chain) was recorded at least ten times. The data are from a study of T cells in Graves' hyperthyroidism and ophthalmopathy. RNA transcripts were the template for amplifying TCR beta CDR3 regions. During a first-round RT-PCR of the TCR CDR3, the HTBI primer set was used. MiXCR was run by TCRdb on the multiplex PCR reads, yielding one entry per CDR3 protein. The sample holds more than 300,000 distinct CDR3 sequences, over 11% seen once. CDR3 size: 15 residues. Germline assignment: CDR1 SGHAT and CDR2 FQNNGV. Trimming took 4 bases from V and 3 from J; bases not matched to a gene: 5.

The genes are TRBV11-2 and TRBJ2-2, with TRBD2 identical over 7 bases. This receptor was taken from a woman between 55 and 75 years old with Graves' hyperthyroidism. The specimen sequenced was blood. In nucleotides, the CDR3 is TGTGCCAGCAGCTCGCTGACTAGCTACACCGGGGAGCTGTTTTTT. Its translation is CASSSLTSYTGELFF.